A selection of T cell receptor beta chains follows, all from one sample in a study of blood T cell repertoires in COVID-19. Produced via immunoSEQ multiplex PCR; TCRdb's table is partial and in-frame only. The sample shows about 150,000 clones, approximately 87% of them seen only once. The source material was peripheral blood. These receptors were collected from a man older than 75 with acute or convalescent COVID-19. Both conserved end residues are part of each CDR3. The D gene is left open where the match is weak. Part of the rows lack a size; the others show once, few, many or a class for expanded clones.

TRBV6-4,TRBJ2-4,TRBD2,NA,CASNLWREGKNIQYF,TGTGCCAGCAATTTATGGCGGGAGGGCAAAAACATTCAGTACTTC
TRBV2,TRBJ1-6,NA,NA,CASSESVNSPLHF,TGTGCCAGCAGTGAATCCGTAAATTCACCCCTCCACTTT
TRBV14,TRBJ2-5,TRBD2,NA,CASSHLPGLAGGRRETQYF,TGTGCCAGCAGCCACCTCCCGGGACTAGCGGGAGGGAGGAGAGAGACCCAGTACTTC
TRBV27,TRBJ2-7,NA,few,CASSLKWTLSSYEQYF,TGTGCCAGCAGTTTGAAATGGACACTGAGCTCCTACGAGCAGTACTTC
TRBV19,TRBJ2-1,NA,NA,CASSKSSQVAVEQFF,TGTGCCAGTAGTAAGTCTAGCCAAGTTGCAGTTGAGCAGTTCTTC
TRBV9,TRBJ2-7,TRBD2,NA,CASSPQSGRADEQYF,TGTGCCAGCAGCCCTCAGAGCGGGAGGGCGGACGAGCAGTACTTC
TRBV6-6,TRBJ2-2,NA,NA,CASSYAIANTGELFF,TGTGCCAGCAGTTACGCGATCGCGAACACCGGGGAGCTGTTTTTT
TRBV24-1,TRBJ2-1,TRBD1,NA,CATSDPRQGAYNEQFF,TGTGCCACCAGTGACCCAAGACAGGGGGCCTACAATGAGCAGTTCTTC
TRBV14,TRBJ1-2,NA,few,CASSQVTGWNYGYTF,TGTGCCAGCAGCCAAGTAACAGGGTGGAACTATGGCTACACCTTC
TRBV24-1,TRBJ2-1,TRBD1,NA,CATSDFGTGAYNEQFF,TGTGCCACCAGTGATTTTGGGACAGGGGCATACAATGAGCAGTTCTTC
TRBV6-5,TRBJ2-7,TRBD2,NA,CASSYSGRSYEQYF,TGTGCCAGCAGTTACAGCGGGAGATCCTACGAGCAGTACTTC
TRBV7-7,TRBJ2-1,TRBD1,NA,CATSRGINNEQFF,TGTGCCACGAGCAGGGGGATAAACAATGAGCAGTTCTTC
TRBV6-5,TRBJ1-6,TRBD1,NA,CASNEQGADNSPLHF,TGTGCCAGCAACGAGCAGGGGGCCGATAATTCACCCCTCCACTTT
TRBV19,TRBJ2-2,NA,NA,CASSQNTGELFF,TGTGCCAGTAGTCAGAACACCGGGGAGCTGTTTTTT
TRBV5-1,TRBJ2-2,TRBD1,NA,CASSQGTGATGELFF,TGCGCCAGCAGCCAAGGGACAGGGGCCACCGGGGAGCTGTTTTTT
TRBV19,TRBJ2-7,NA,NA,CASSKPVAGATYEQYF,TGTGCCAGTAGTAAACCAGTGGCAGGGGCCACCTACGAGCAGTACTTC
TRBV7-2,TRBJ2-7,NA,few,CASSFQTGEGGNEQYF,TGTGCCAGCAGCTTCCAGACAGGGGAGGGTGGTAACGAGCAGTACTTC
TRBV28,TRBJ2-3,TRBD2,NA,CASSPGLSGRVRDTQYF,TGTGCCAGCAGTCCGGGACTAAGCGGGAGGGTCAGAGATACGCAGTATTTT
TRBV4-1,TRBJ2-1,TRBD2,NA,CASSQGGSGVHNEQFF,TGCGCCAGCAGCCAAGGTGGTAGCGGGGTCCACAATGAGCAGTTCTTC
TRBV5-6,TRBJ1-5,TRBD1,NA,CASSLGGQGAGQPQHF,TGTGCCAGCAGCTTGGGGGGACAGGGGGCAGGTCAGCCCCAGCATTTT
TRBV6-5,TRBJ1-5,NA,NA,CASRPTSGANQPQHF,TGTGCCAGCAGACCCACCTCAGGGGCCAATCAGCCCCAGCATTTT
TRBV5-1,TRBJ2-7,TRBD1,NA,CASSSRDREYEQYF,TGCGCCAGCAGCTCCCGGGACAGGGAATACGAGCAGTACTTC
TRBV7-7,TRBJ2-3,TRBD1,few,CASSATGSTDTQYF,TGTGCCAGCAGCGCGACAGGGAGCACAGATACGCAGTATTTT
TRBV9,TRBJ2-2,TRBD2,NA,CASSVESGGAIGELFF,TGTGCCAGCAGCGTAGAGAGCGGGGGGGCCATCGGGGAGCTGTTTTTT
TRBV5-1,TRBJ1-1,TRBD1,NA,CASSLAYRGMNTEAFF,TGCGCCAGCAGCTTGGCCTACAGGGGGATGAACACTGAAGCTTTCTTT
TRBV29-1,TRBJ2-7,NA,NA,CSVGLGVHEQYF,TGCAGCGTTGGACTAGGGGTCCACGAGCAGTACTTC
TRBV27,TRBJ1-5,TRBD1,few,CASSLSWDSHQPQHF,TGTGCCAGCAGTTTATCTTGGGACAGTCATCAGCCCCAGCATTTT
TRBV5-1,TRBJ2-3,NA,NA,CASSLARGDTQYF,TGCGCCAGCAGCTTGGCCCGGGGAGATACGCAGTATTTT
TRBV5-4,TRBJ1-6,TRBD1,once,CASSFGHGQGFSPLHF,TGTGCCAGCAGCTTTGGCCATGGACAGGGGTTTTCACCCCTCCACTTT
TRBV4-2,TRBJ2-1,TRBD2,NA,CASSQDLLAGGYNEQFF,TGTGCCAGCAGCCAGGACCTTCTAGCGGGGGGCTACAATGAGCAGTTCTTC
TRBV27,TRBJ2-5,TRBD1,NA,CASSSQTGPQETQYF,TGTGCCAGCAGTTCACAGACAGGGCCACAAGAGACCCAGTACTTC
TRBV9,TRBJ2-1,NA,NA,CASSRSGNEQFF,TGTGCCAGCAGTAGATCAGGGAATGAGCAGTTCTTC
TRBV27,TRBJ1-5,NA,few,CASSGGNNQPQHF,TGTGCCAGCAGTGGGGGGAATAATCAGCCCCAGCATTTT
TRBV28,TRBJ1-2,TRBD1,few,CASSTTGSRGYTF,TGTGCCAGCAGTACGACAGGGAGTAGGGGCTACACCTTC
TRBV4-2,TRBJ2-5,TRBD2,NA,CASSQSGGEQETQYF,TGTGCCAGCAGCCAAAGCGGGGGGGAACAAGAGACCCAGTACTTC
TRBV21-1,TRBJ2-7,NA,NA,CASSNGSFPYEQYF,TGTGCCAGCAGCAACGGGAGTTTCCCCTACGAGCAGTACTTC
TRBV5-1,TRBJ2-5,TRBD2,once,CASSPGTSGGAQETQYF,TGCGCCAGCAGCCCTGGAACTAGCGGGGGGGCCCAAGAGACCCAGTACTTC
TRBV30,TRBJ2-7,TRBD2,once,CAWSIRGGRGSHEQYF,TGTGCCTGGAGCATCCGGGGGGGCAGGGGAAGTCACGAGCAGTACTTC
TRBV27,TRBJ2-2,NA,few,CASSFLVGELFF,TGTGCCAGCAGTTTTCTTGTCGGGGAGCTGTTTTTT
TRBV27,TRBJ2-7,NA,NA,CASSRYEQYF,TGTGCCAGCAGCCGCTACGAGCAGTACTTC
TRBV4-1,TRBJ2-5,NA,NA,CASSLAGVGETQYF,TGCGCCAGCAGCCTGGCAGGGGTAGGTGAGACCCAGTACTTC